Following are 17 T cell receptor beta chains from one sample sequenced in a study of T cell responses to AZD1222 COVID-19 vaccine. Libraries were prepared by immunoSEQ multiplex PCR; TCRdb keeps only in-frame clonotypes and omits some of them. The sample records tens of thousands of clones, over 80% being singletons. The source material was peripheral blood, sampled on day 0 of MenACWY control vaccination. The receptors shown here come from an adult in good health.

The chain is built from TRBV5-1 and TRBJ1-6, with D unclear. The length of the CDR3 is 15 residues. Germline CDR1 reads SGHRS; CDR2 reads YFSETQ. The V end was cut by 4 bases, the J end by 7 bases, with 15 bases between. The CDR3 DNA sequence: TGCGCCAGCAGCCAGACGACGGGAACGAATTCACCCCTCCACTTT. Translated: CASSQTTGTNSPLHF.

The chain combines TRBV13 with TRBJ2-1; 14 bases fit TRBD2. Germline CDR1 and CDR2: PRHDT and FYEKMQ (reference sequence). V shed 5 bases and J 0 bases; nucleotides not matched to a gene: 3. The CDR3 runs 17 residues. In DNA, the CDR3 is TGTGCCAGCAGCCCGGGACTAGCGGGAGTCTCCTACAATGAGCAGTTCTTC. It codes for CASSPGLAGVSYNEQFF.

The J gene is TRBJ2-2, the V gene TRBV5-6; the D call may be TRBD1 or TRBD2 (5 bases each). The CDR3 is 17 residues long. With 2 bases removed from V and 5 bases from J, the gap between germline ends came to 19 bases. The germline V gene has CDR1 SGHDT and CDR2 YYEEEE. CDR3 in amino acids: CASSFVPGREGTGELFF. CDR3 nucleotides: TGTGCCAGCAGCTTTGTGCCCGGCCGCGAGGGGACCGGGGAGCTGTTTTTT.

This clone has a single count. The chain links TRBV6-5 to TRBJ2-5, with a possible D match to TRBD2 (5 bases). Between the trimmed V and J ends, which lost 4 bases and 0 bases, there was a span of 12 bases. This CDR3 has 15 amino acids. Looked up from germline, CDR1 is MNHEY and CDR2 is SVGAGI. The CDR3 DNA reads TGTGCCAGCAGTTCCACCGGACTCAACCAAGAGACCCAGTACTTC. Residues: CASSSTGLNQETQYF.

The rearrangement joins TRBV9 to TRBJ2-3; 8 bases line up with TRBD1. Trimming cost V 2 bases and J 4 bases; bases outside gene matches: 12. Germline V gives CDR1 SGDLS, CDR2 YYNGEE. The CDR3 runs to 17 residues. CDR3 sequence (DNA): TGTGCCAGCAGCGTTCCCGATTCAGGGGGCTTTGCAGATACGCAGTATTTT. As protein: CASSVPDSGGFADTQYF. The variable domain in full, with the rest retrieved from reference TRBV9 and TRBJ2-3, is DSGVTQTPKHLITATGQRVTLRCSPRSGDLSVYWYQQSLDQGLQFLIQYYNGEERAKGNILERFSAQQFPDLHSELNLSSLELGDSALYFCASSVPDSGGFADTQYFGPGTRLTVL.

The chain carries TRBV11-2 and TRBJ2-7; TRBD1 is a possible D gene (6 bases). The CDR3 extends over 15 amino acids. Trimming stripped 5 bases from V and 1 base from J, with 15 bases between. Germline V lookup: CDR1 SGHAT, CDR2 FQNNGV. CDR3 DNA: TGTGCCAGCAGCCCCAGGGGCAGGACATCCTACGAGCAGTACTTC. As protein: CASSPRGRTSYEQYF.

The genes are TRBV28 and TRBJ2-1; TRBD2 matches 9 bases. CDR3 size: 16 residues. Germline assignment: CDR1 MDHEN and CDR2 SYDVKM. With V trimmed by 3 bases and J by 8 bases, 11 bases remained unmatched. The CDR3 protein is CASSLGVSGRNDEQFF. The CDR3, as DNA: TGTGCCAGCAGTTTGGGCGTGAGCGGGAGGAATGATGAGCAGTTCTTC.

The chain uses TRBV3-1 (or the pseudogene TRBV3-2) and TRBJ1-5; D is unclear. The CDR3 totals 15 residues. V lost 5 bases and J 0 bases, leaving 11 bases between the germline ends. CDR1 LGHDT and CDR2 YNNKEL come from the germline V gene (reference sequence). The CDR3 spells CASSNTVNSNQPQHF. CDR3 coding DNA: TGTGCCAGCAGCAACACGGTCAATAGCAATCAGCCCCAGCATTTT.

The chain couples TRBV27 to TRBJ2-3; TRBD2 matches at 9 bases. Germline V gene data show CDR1 as MNHEY and CDR2 as SMNVEV (reference sequence). The length of the CDR3 is 16 residues. V was pared by 6 bases and J by 4 bases, with 11 bases of the junction left unmatched. Written as DNA, the CDR3 is TGTGCCAGCAGCCCCCCGAATAGCGGGGGCGCAGATACGCAGTATTTT. Encoded protein: CASSPPNSGGADTQYF.

This chain connects TRBV29-1 to TRBJ1-1, with D tentatively TRBD1 (6 bases). V was cut by 3 bases and J by 5 bases, with 13 bases left in between. In germline, CDR1 is SQVTM, CDR2 ANQGSEA. The CDR3 totals 13 residues. This CDR3 is CSVDDGGGTEAFF. The CDR3 DNA sequence: TGCAGCGTTGATGATGGAGGGGGGACTGAAGCTTTCTTT. Looking up the rest from reference TRBV29-1 and TRBJ1-1 gives the full variable domain: SAVISQKPSRDICQRGTSLTIQCQVDSQVTMMFWYRQQPGQSLTLIATANQGSEATYESGFVIDKFPISRPNLTFSTLTVSNMSPEDSSIYLCSVDDGGGTEAFFGQGTRLTVV.

The count of this clone is one. For the CDR3, the DNA is TGTGCCAGCCGCGACAACTCTGGGGCCAACGTCCTGACTTTC. Its protein product is CASRDNSGANVLTF. This chain joins TRBV19 and TRBJ2-6, with no clear D. Germline V gives CDR1 LNHDA, CDR2 SQIVND (reference sequence). The ends were cut back, 9 bases at V and 0 bases at J, with 9 bases in the middle. This CDR3 comprises 14 residues.

The J gene is TRBJ2-1, the V gene TRBV14, with D perhaps matching TRBD2 (6 bases). V was clipped by 4 bases and J by 6 bases, with 13 bases between them. This CDR3 contains 14 residues. In germline, CDR1 is SGHDN, CDR2 FVKESK. Here the CDR3 reads CASSPARGFNEQFF. The CDR3 DNA sequence: TGTGCCAGCAGCCCGGCTCGGGGGTTCAATGAGCAGTTCTTC.

This chain uses TRBV4-3 with TRBJ1-3; D gene ambiguous. CDR3 length: 14 amino acids. Trimming removed 1 base at V and 2 bases at J, with 6 bases between. Germline-derived CDR1 and CDR2 are LGHNA and YSLEER. The CDR3 sequence is CASSQGPTGNTIYF. CDR3 sequence (DNA): TGCGCCAGCAGCCAAGGGCCGACTGGAAACACCATATATTTT.

The CDR3 loop is CASSLGAIQNIQYF. CDR3 DNA sequence: TGTGCCAGCAGCTTGGGAGCAATCCAAAACATTCAGTACTTC. This chain uses TRBV5-8 with TRBJ2-4; D gene ambiguous. CDR1 is SGHTS and CDR2 is YDEGEE in the germline V gene. The V end lost 0 bases, the J end lost 5 bases, and 9 bases lay between the germline ends. The CDR3 is 14 residues long.

This chain connects TRBV5-1 to TRBJ2-3; 9 nucleotides match TRBD2. The germline gives CDR1 SGHRS, CDR2 YFSETQ. The CDR3 is 15 amino acids. V dropped 4 bases and J dropped 6; count of bases not matched to a gene: 9. The CDR3 DNA is TGCGCCAGCAGCCCCGATCTAGCGGGGCGGGATACGCAGTATTTT. It specifies CASSPDLAGRDTQYF.

J is TRBJ1-2 and V is TRBV10-1; 7 positions match TRBD1. After removal of 2 bases from V and 5 bases from J, the junction contained 2 bases not matched to a gene. This CDR3 contains 13 residues. CDR1 is WNHNN, CDR2 SYGVQD, per germline (reference sequence). The DNA for the CDR3 is TGCGCCAGCAGTGAGAGCAGGGGGTATGGCTACACCTTC. It codes for CASSESRGYGYTF.

Note on this clone: One end of the junction fails to match germline, which may point to a read error. The same CDR3 can be traced to other DNA sequences in this sample. The chain combines TRBV4-1 with TRBJ2-7; possible D gene TRBD2, 6 bases. This CDR3 region has 13 residues. The germline V gene has CDR1 MGHRA and CDR2 YSYEKL. CDR3 sequence: CASSQGGVAEQYF. The CDR3 DNA reads TGCGCCAGCAGTCAAGGAGGGGTTGCCGAGCAGTACTTC.